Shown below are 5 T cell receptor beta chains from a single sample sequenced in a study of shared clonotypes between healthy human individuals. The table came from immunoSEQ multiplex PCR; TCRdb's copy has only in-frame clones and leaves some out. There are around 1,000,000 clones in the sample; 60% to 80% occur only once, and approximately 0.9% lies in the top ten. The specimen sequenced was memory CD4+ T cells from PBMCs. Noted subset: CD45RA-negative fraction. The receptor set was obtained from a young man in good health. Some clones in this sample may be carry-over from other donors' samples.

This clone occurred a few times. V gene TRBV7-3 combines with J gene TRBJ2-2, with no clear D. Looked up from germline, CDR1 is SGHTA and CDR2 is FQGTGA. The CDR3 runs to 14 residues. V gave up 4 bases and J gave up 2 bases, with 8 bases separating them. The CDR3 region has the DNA TGTGCCAGCAGCTCCGGAGCCAACACCGGGGAGCTGTTTTTT. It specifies CASSSGANTGELFF.

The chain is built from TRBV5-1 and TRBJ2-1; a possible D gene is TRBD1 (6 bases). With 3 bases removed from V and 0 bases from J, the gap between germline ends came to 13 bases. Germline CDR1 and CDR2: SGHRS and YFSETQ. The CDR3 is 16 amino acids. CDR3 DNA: TGCGCCAGCAGCTCCGGGACACCAAGCTCCTACAATGAGCAGTTCTTC. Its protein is CASSSGTPSSYNEQFF.

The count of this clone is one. The DNA of the CDR3 is TGTGCCAGCAGTCTCCAAACAGTCACAGATACGCAGTATTTT. Translating gives CASSLQTVTDTQYF. The chain is built from TRBV28 and TRBJ2-3; D call uncertain. This CDR3 spans 14 amino acids. Germline V gene data show CDR1 as MDHEN and CDR2 as SYDVKM. Between the trimmed V and J ends, which lost 5 bases and 2 bases, there was a span of 11 bases.

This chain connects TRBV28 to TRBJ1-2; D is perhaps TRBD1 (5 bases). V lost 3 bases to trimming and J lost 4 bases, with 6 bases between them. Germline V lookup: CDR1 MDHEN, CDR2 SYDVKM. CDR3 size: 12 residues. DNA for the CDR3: TGTGCCAGCAGTTTGGGGGTCTATGGCTACACCTTC. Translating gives CASSLGVYGYTF.

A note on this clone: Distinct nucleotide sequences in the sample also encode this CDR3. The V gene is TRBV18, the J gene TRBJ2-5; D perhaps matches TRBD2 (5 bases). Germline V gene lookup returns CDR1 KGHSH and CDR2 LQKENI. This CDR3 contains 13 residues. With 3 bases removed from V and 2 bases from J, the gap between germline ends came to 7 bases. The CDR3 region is CASSPPGQETQYF. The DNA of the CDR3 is TGTGCCAGCTCACCCCCGGGACAAGAGACCCAGTACTTC. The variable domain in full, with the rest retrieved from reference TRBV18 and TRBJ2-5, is NAGVMQNPRHLVRRRGQEARLRCSPMKGHSHVYWYRQLPEEGLKFMVYLQKENIIDESGMPKERFSAEFPKEGPSILRIQQVVRGDSAAYFCASSPPGQETQYFGPGTRLLVL.